This T cell receptor (beta chain) was documented in a study of vaccination effects on CD4 cells after COVID-19. Across the study: Participants were given two doses of BNT162b2 or mRNA-1273 vaccine. Study results and caveats: Infection-derived and vaccine-derived clones contracted markedly late after vaccination.

The ends were cut back, 1 base at V and 3 bases at J, with 13 bases in the middle. The CDR3 spans 16 residues. Germline V CDR1 and CDR2: MDHEN, SYDVKM. A word on this clone: The antigen remains unidentified.

Sequencing in the ViraFEST assay came after antigen-specific CD4+ T cells had been expanded with viral peptide pools, which were used to stimulate PBMC. The culture ran for 10 days before CD4+ T cells were isolated. The healthy vaccine recipients, who had no prior SARS-CoV-2 infection, showed negative nucleocapsid antibodies. Here immunoSEQ multiplex PCR was the method, and the copy in TCRdb shows in-frame clones only, minus some. The sample lists under 65,000 clones, over 80% occurring once. The chain recombines TRBV28 with TRBJ1-5; D is perhaps TRBD1 (6 bases). The sequencing used CD4+ T cells from PBMCs cultured with HCoV-229E spike peptides, collected before COVID-19 vaccination. The TCR was taken from a human donor who received a COVID-19 vaccine. CDR3 coding DNA: TGTGCCAGCAGTTTATTGACCTGGACAGACAATCAGCCCCAGCATTTT. This sequence encodes CASSLLTWTDNQPQHF.